The 23 T cell receptor beta chains given below trace back to one sample, sequenced in a study of blood T cells in healthy people across ages. Alongside a J-beta primer mix, a sample-barcoded 5' primer served in a second PCR lasting roughly 7 to 11 cycles. TCRdb re-derived calls from the 5' RACE reads in MiXCR, one entry per CDR3 protein. The data contain about 780,000 distinct CDR3 sequences, more than 25% of them singletons. The data were also submitted as part of a second study, on T cells of mothers and their children.

Specimen: blood. These receptors all come from a boy aged 5-17 years in good health.

The chain joins TRBV9 to TRBJ1-3, with D possibly matching TRBD1 (5 bases). V dropped 0 bases and J dropped 6 bases, with 13 bases sitting between them. The V gene's germline CDR1 is SGDLS and CDR2 YYNGEE. CDR3 length equals 15 residues. The CDR3 region is CASSVGGFGANTIYF. CDR3 nucleotides: TGTGCCAGCAGCGTAGGCGGATTTGGGGCAAACACCATATATTTT.

This clonotype was observed a handful of times. The chain has TRBV20-1 and TRBJ2-2; D unclear. Germline assignment: CDR1 DFQATT and CDR2 SNEGSKA (reference sequence). The length of the CDR3 is 14 residues. The V and J ends lost 0 bases and 2 bases respectively, with 7 bases between them. In nucleotides, the CDR3 is TGCAGTGCTAGAGATACAGCCAACACCGGGGAGCTGTTTTTT. Amino acid sequence: CSARDTANTGELFF.

CDR3 protein: CSARDGVQPQHF. The CDR3, as DNA: TGCAGTGCTAGAGACGGGGTACAGCCCCAGCATTTT. The chain carries TRBV20-1 and TRBJ1-5; D is undetermined. The CDR3 runs to 12 residues. Germline V gives CDR1 DFQATT, CDR2 SNEGSKA (reference sequence). With 0 bases removed from V and 7 bases from J, the gap between germline ends came to 7 bases.

The V gene is TRBV5-5, the J gene TRBJ1-5; D uncertain. The V gene's germline CDR1 is SGHKS and CDR2 YYEKEE (reference sequence). The CDR3 loop spans 14 amino acids. Trimming cost V 2 bases and J 4 bases, with 10 bases left between them. The chain's CDR3 is CASSFDTVNQPQHF. The CDR3 DNA is TGTGCCAGCAGCTTTGACACTGTTAATCAGCCCCAGCATTTT.

This chain joins TRBV9 and TRBJ2-3; D is possibly TRBD1 or TRBD2 (5 bases each). The CDR3 is made up of 15 amino acids. CDR1 and CDR2 from the germline V gene are SGDLS and YYNGEE. With 1 base removed from V and 6 bases from J, the gap between germline ends came to 15 bases. The CDR3: CASSVRDRALDTQYF. CDR3 sequence (DNA): TGTGCCAGCAGCGTAAGGGACCGAGCCCTGGATACGCAGTATTTT.

The V and J genes are TRBV29-1 and TRBJ2-7, with D unresolved. CDR1 is SQVTM and CDR2 is ANQGSEA in the germline V gene. The CDR3 extends over 12 amino acids. V was pared by 4 bases and J by 2 bases, with 9 bases between. The CDR3 protein is CSVGLDPYEQYF. In DNA form, the CDR3 reads TGCAGCGTTGGCCTAGATCCCTACGAGCAGTACTTC.

The V call is TRBV30, the J call TRBJ2-3; D possibly corresponds to TRBD2 (6 bases). CDR1 and CDR2 from the germline V gene are GTSNPN and SVGIG (reference sequence). V shed 7 bases and J shed 0 bases, with 20 bases lying between them. CDR3 size: 16 residues. CDR3 loop: CALEPRRGGSTDTQYF. The CDR3 nucleotides read TGTGCCTTGGAGCCCAGGAGGGGAGGAAGCACAGATACGCAGTATTTT.

This clonotype has just a few counts. The genes are TRBV20-1 and TRBJ1-2, with D unclear. CDR1 and CDR2 from the germline V gene are DFQATT and SNEGSKA (reference sequence). This CDR3 has 13 residues. Trimming took off 6 bases at V and 6 bases at J, with 17 bases between the two ends. The CDR3 DNA reads TGCAGTGCCAGATCCCCGGGCTCGGATGGCTACACCTTC. Amino acids: CSARSPGSDGYTF.

This clonotype was recorded a few times. The rearrangement links TRBV28 to TRBJ2-2; TRBD1 matches at 8 bases. The CDR3 spans 14 residues. After removal of 6 bases from V and 7 bases from J, the junction contained 7 bases not matched to a gene. The germline V gene has CDR1 MDHEN and CDR2 SYDVKM. Here the CDR3 DNA reads TGTGCCAGCAGGTTGACAGGGGTCAGCGGGGAGCTGTTTTTT. Protein: CASRLTGVSGELFF.

This clonotype was seen more than once but under ten times. The rearrangement links TRBV7-2 to TRBJ2-5; 7 positions agree with TRBD2. V lost 5 bases to trimming and J lost 4 bases; unmatched junction nucleotides: 16. CDR1 and CDR2 (germline): SGHTA, FQGNSA. The CDR3 has 17 amino acids. The CDR3 DNA sequence: TGTGCCAGCAGCGTACGAAACGGGGGGACCCATCGAGAGACCCAGTACTTC. Encoded protein: CASSVRNGGTHRETQYF.

The chain recombines TRBV7-9 with TRBJ2-3; no reliable D call. Deletions cut 8 bases from V and 4 bases from J, with 16 bases between. The germline V gene encodes CDR1 SEHNR and CDR2 FQNEAQ (reference sequence). The length of the CDR3 is 14 residues. In nucleotides, the CDR3 is TGTGCCAGCGCTCAGAGTGGGGTACCAGATACGCAGTATTTT. It yields the protein CASAQSGVPDTQYF.

The chain employs TRBV2 and TRBJ2-7, with D possibly TRBD2 on 6 matching bases. The V and J ends lost 7 bases and 6 bases respectively, with 13 bases between them. Germline V lookup: CDR1 SNHLY, CDR2 FYNNEI. The CDR3 runs to 12 residues. CDR3 DNA: TGTGCCAGCACTCGGGGGTCCCCCGAGCAGTACTTC. Amino acids: CASTRGSPEQYF.

CDR3 region: CSVAALRVMDTQYF. For the CDR3, the DNA is TGCAGCGTGGCCGCTTTGCGGGTTATGGATACGCAGTATTTT. This sequence joins TRBV29-1 and TRBJ2-3; TRBD2 might be the D (5 bases). The germline V and J ends were trimmed by 6 bases and 6 bases, with 19 bases remaining between them. The CDR3 runs 14 residues. Germline V gene lookup returns CDR1 SQVTM and CDR2 ANQGSEA.

This chain uses TRBV20-1 with TRBJ2-2, with TRBD2 matching over 10 bases. CDR3 length: 14 amino acids. J gave up 6 bases and V 6 bases, and 7 bases lay outside the gene matches. Per germline, CDR1 DFQATT and CDR2 SNEGSKA (reference sequence). The CDR3 spells CSAKRGGSSGELFF. CDR3 sequence (DNA): TGCAGTGCAAAGCGGGGGGGCAGCTCCGGGGAGCTGTTTTTT.

The chain uses TRBV3-1 and TRBJ2-5; D could derive from TRBD1 or TRBD2 (5 bases each). The ends were cut back, 2 bases at V and 5 bases at J, with 9 bases in the middle. CDR3 length equals 13 residues. Germline V gene data show CDR1 as LGHDT and CDR2 as YNNKEL (reference sequence). DNA of the CDR3: TGTGCCAGCAGCCAATGGGGCGGGGAGACCCAGTACTTC. The encoded protein is CASSQWGGETQYF.

This clonotype occurred a few times. V and J are TRBV28 and TRBJ2-2; D is ambiguous. Trimming shortened V by 11 bases and J by 0 bases, and 10 bases separated the two germline ends. This CDR3 is built from 13 residues. Germline loops: CDR1 MDHEN, CDR2 SYDVKM. CDR3 residues: CAVRASNTGELFF. For the CDR3, the DNA is TGTGCCGTCCGGGCTTCGAACACCGGGGAGCTGTTTTTT.

The chain uses TRBV5-1 and TRBJ1-2; TRBD1 is a possible D gene (5 bases). Germline values: CDR1 SGHRS, CDR2 YFSETQ. This CDR3 is 14 amino acids long. Trimming left V 4 bases short and J 4 bases short, with 14 bases between. CDR3 in DNA: TGCGCCAGCAGCGCTGGGACGGACTTCTATGGCTACACCTTC. Translated: CASSAGTDFYGYTF. The entire variable domain, with the rest obtained from reference TRBV5-1 and TRBJ1-2, is as follows: KAGVTQTPRYLIKTRGQQVTLSCSPISGHRSVSWYQQTPGQGLQFLFEYFSETQRNKGNFPGRFSGRQFSNSRSEMNVSTLELGDSALYLCASSAGTDFYGYTFGSGTRLTVV.

This chain uses TRBV5-1 with TRBJ1-4, with TRBD1 as a possible D gene (6 bases). V lost 6 bases to trimming and J lost 5 bases, with 17 bases between them. This CDR3 region has 15 residues. Germline-derived CDR1 and CDR2 are SGHRS and YFSETQ. The CDR3 spells CASNDQGIGNEKLFF. CDR3 nucleotide sequence: TGCGCCAGCAACGACCAGGGGATTGGGAATGAAAAACTGTTTTTT. The variable domain in full, with the rest retrieved from reference TRBV5-1 and TRBJ1-4, is KAGVTQTPRYLIKTRGQQVTLSCSPISGHRSVSWYQQTPGQGLQFLFEYFSETQRNKGNFPGRFSGRQFSNSRSEMNVSTLELGDSALYLCASNDQGIGNEKLFFGSGTQLSVL.

The CDR3 nucleotides are TGTGCCAGCAGGAGGATGGACGTTCGGTCGGCCGGCTACACCTTC. Its protein product is CASRRMDVRSAGYTF. The rearrangement joins TRBV2 to TRBJ1-2; D remains ambiguous. The germline V and J ends were trimmed by 6 bases and 8 bases, with 22 bases remaining between them. The CDR3 contains 15 residues. The germline V gene has CDR1 SNHLY and CDR2 FYNNEI.

The chain joins TRBV29-1 to TRBJ2-7, with D uncertain. The ends were cut back, 6 bases at V and 0 bases at J, with 12 bases in the middle. CDR1 is SQVTM and CDR2 is ANQGSEA in the germline V gene. This CDR3 has 13 residues. The CDR3 DNA reads as TGCAGCGTCCCCCTCCTGAGCTCCTACGAGCAGTACTTC. Translation gives CSVPLLSSYEQYF.

This clonotype was counted only a few times. The V gene is TRBV2, the J gene TRBJ2-5; TRBD2 is a possible D gene (5 bases). CDR1 and CDR2 from the germline V gene are SNHLY and FYNNEI. The CDR3 runs to 15 residues. Trimming cost V 5 bases and J 5 bases, with 18 bases left between them. The CDR3 DNA follows: TGTGCCAGCAGTCCCTCCCGGCGGGTACCGGAGACCCAGTACTTC. Protein product: CASSPSRRVPETQYF.

V usage is TRBV7-8 and J usage is TRBJ2-1; TRBD1 aligns across 7 bases. Per the germline V gene, CDR1 is SGHVS and CDR2 is FQNEAQ. This CDR3 is built from 15 residues. Trimming cost V 6 bases and J 2 bases; bases outside gene matches: 7. The DNA of the CDR3 is TGTGCCAGCAGTCCCGAGGGGACAGCCTACAATGAGCAGTTCTTC. This gives the protein CASSPEGTAYNEQFF.

The chain carries TRBV19 and TRBJ2-2, with TRBD1 identical over 9 bases. V gave up 2 bases and J gave up 4 bases; unmatched junction bases: 11. CDR3 length: 18 residues. Germline V gene sequence: CDR1 LNHDA, CDR2 SQIVND (reference sequence). CDR3 in DNA: TGTGCCAGTAGTATAAGCTATCGGGACAGGGAGTTCACCGGGGAGCTGTTTTTT. As protein: CASSISYRDREFTGELFF.